This TCR beta chain was captured by sequencing in a study of vaccination and CD4 T cells after COVID-19. The treatment denotes: approximately 11-day PBMC culture with coronavirus spike peptide pools or control peptides (ViraFEST assay). In regard to this clonotype: Its antigen remains unknown.

The Oncomine TCR Beta short-read assay sequenced DNA from cultured CD4+ T cells. TCRdb reprocessed the PCR reads via MiXCR and lists one record per CDR3 protein. The sample includes approximately 20,000 distinct CDR3 sequences, roughly half of them seen just once. The sample taken for sequencing was CD4+ T cells from blood, cultured in vitro. The source of this sequence is a human donor who had recovered from COVID-19.

CDR3 nucleotide sequence: TGTGCCAGCAGTTTAGGCCCGAGGTCCTACGAGCAGTACTTC. This gives the protein CASSLGPRSYEQYF. The gene calls are TRBV12-3 or TRBV12-4 and TRBJ2-7; D not resolved. The CDR3 covers 14 residues. V was shortened by 1 base and J by 1 base, with 8 bases between the two germline ends.